Listed below are T cell receptor beta chains from one sample, sequenced in a study of blood T cell repertoires in COVID-19. TCRdb keeps only in-frame clones here, not all; method: immunoSEQ multiplex PCR. Of around 61,000 clones listed, 70% to 90% are singletons. The specimen sequenced was peripheral blood. The receptors originated from a man between 45 and 60 years old with active COVID-19. Each CDR3 is given without its conserved first and last residue.

>TRBJ2-7|11|TRBV5-8
ASRNSPRDRQY
>TRBJ2-3|13|TRBV11-2
ASSFSASDSDTQY
>TRBJ1-4|12|TRBV14
ASRRTATNEKLF
>TRBJ2-3|18|TRBV4-2
ASSQLRLVAGGPNTDTQY
>TRBJ2-1|13|TRBV9
ASSVRGQVYNEQF
>TRBJ1-6|11|TRBV19
ASSIEGTSPLH
>TRBJ2-5|13|TRBV11-2
ASSLGTSQKETQY
>TRBJ2-1|13|TRBV28
ASSSPRGRAYEQF
>TRBJ2-7|12|TRBV11-2
ASSLGGGDYEQY
>TRBJ2-1|13|TRBV24-1
ATSQAAQGGDEQF
>TRBJ2-5|13|TRBV7-2
AKRLAGYNQETQY
>TRBJ2-1|11|TRBV11-2
ASSFLQVNEQF
>TRBJ1-1|11|TRBV19
ASTYPGITEAF
>TRBJ1-4|12|TRBV27
ASSYWGQDEKLF
>TRBJ1-1|12|TRBV6-5
ASSSTGSNTEAF
>TRBJ1-3|13|TRBV7-7
ASSGGQGAGNTIY
>TRBJ1-2|13|TRBV19
ASSNLGTPGNGYT
>TRBJ2-6|15|TRBV5-1
ASSSTQGRGGANVLT
>TRBJ1-5|11|TRBV28
ASNSDNNQPQH
>TRBJ2-2|11|TRBV6-5
ASRPGTTGELF
>TRBJ2-1|10|TRBV9
ASTAGGSEQF
>TRBJ1-1|10|TRBV28
ASSRGGRGAF
>TRBJ2-3|13|TRBV3-1/TRBV3-2
ASSQRQGVTDTQY
>TRBJ1-4|11|TRBV30
AWSRTENEKLF
>TRBJ2-3|14|TRBV28
ASSLSGRTRTDTQY
>TRBJ2-5|10|TRBV6-1
ASSDSGETQY
>TRBJ2-7|13|TRBV7-7
ASSQGLAGGYEQY
>TRBJ2-1|13|TRBV3-1/TRBV3-2
ASRPGLAGRNEQF
>TRBJ1-2|9|TRBV30
AWTTGSGYT
>TRBJ1-2|11|TRBV4-1
ASSPTEGYGYT
>TRBJ2-7|12|TRBV7-6
ASSPGQGAHEQY
>TRBJ1-3|14|TRBV6-6
ASSFSLQGRGNTIY
>TRBJ1-4|14|TRBV7-9
ASSLRWPGGNEKLF
>TRBJ2-5|12|TRBV13
ASSLGDFQETQY
>TRBJ2-1|13|TRBV6-4
ASSAGTSGGDEQF
>TRBJ2-7|11|TRBV11-2
ASSPGQGFEQY
>TRBJ2-7|15|TRBV14
ASSPTLAAGSSYEQY
>TRBJ1-1|11|TRBV9
ASSALSDTEAF
>TRBJ2-7|13|TRBV19
ASSTGTSDPYEQY
>TRBJ2-5|14|TRBV27
ASRLTGTSEFQTQY
>TRBJ2-1|13|TRBV19
ASSETGASYNEQF